Below are 17 T cell receptor beta chains sequenced from a single sample in a study of stem cell transplantation in POMP-related autoinflammatory disease. Produced via immunoSEQ multiplex PCR; TCRdb's table is partial and in-frame only. The table shows fewer than 3,000 clones, with about 91% occurring only once. Source: CD4+ follicular helper T cells (Tfh) from PBMCs, taken after stem cell transplantation. The receptors shown here come from a human patient with POMP-related autoinflammation and immune dysregulation (PRAID). T cells may partly derive from the graft donor.

This clone was counted between two and nine times. The V gene is TRBV7-2, the J gene TRBJ2-1; no definite D call. Germline-derived CDR1 and CDR2 are SGHTA and FQGNSA. The CDR3 sequence is 12 residues long. With 5 bases removed from V and 8 bases from J, the gap between germline ends came to 10 bases. CDR3 region: CASSPYRDEQFF. The CDR3 DNA follows: TGTGCCAGCAGCCCTTACCGGGATGAGCAGTTCTTC.

This clone was counted only a few times. The V and J genes are TRBV6-6 and TRBJ2-5, with TRBD1 as a possible D gene (6 bases). The length of the CDR3 is 15 residues. Per germline, CDR1 MNHNY and CDR2 SVGAGI (reference sequence). V lost 5 bases and J lost 5, with 18 bases in between. CDR3 sequence reads: CASSMTSGAGETQYF. For the CDR3, the DNA is TGTGCCAGCAGTATGACCTCAGGGGCCGGCGAGACCCAGTACTTC.

This chain links TRBV7-9 with TRBJ1-5; 7 bases match TRBD1. CDR3 length: 16 amino acids. Germline V gives CDR1 SEHNR, CDR2 FQNEAQ (reference sequence). The V segment lost 3 bases and the J segment 0 bases; nucleotides outside the gene matches: 5. The CDR3 coding sequence is TGTGCCAGCAGCTTGGGGACAGATTATAGCAATCAGCCCCAGCATTTT. Amino acid sequence: CASSLGTDYSNQPQHF.

This clone was counted once. The CDR3 region is CSVTSFQTYEQYF. CDR3 nucleotides: TGCAGCGTAACTAGCTTCCAAACCTACGAGCAGTACTTC. The V call is TRBV29-1, the J call TRBJ2-7, with a tentative D call TRBD2 (6 bases). The CDR3 runs to 13 residues. V lost 6 bases, J lost 2 bases, and 14 bases lay in between. CDR1 SQVTM and CDR2 ANQGSEA come from the germline V gene.

This chain connects TRBV27 to TRBJ2-2; 8 nucleotides match TRBD1. Germline V gives CDR1 MNHEY, CDR2 SMNVEV (reference sequence). The CDR3 loop spans 18 amino acids. The trim removed 0 bases at V and 4 bases at J, leaving 10 bases unmatched. The CDR3, as DNA: TGTGCCAGCAGTTTATCTGCAGGGGGCAATTGGGGCACCGGGGAGCTGTTTTTT. Protein: CASSLSAGGNWGTGELFF.

This rearrangement joins TRBV5-4 to TRBJ2-3; a weak D match, TRBD2 (6 bases). The CDR3 runs 12 residues. Per the germline V gene, CDR1 is SGHNT and CDR2 is YYREEE (reference sequence). V dropped 10 bases and J dropped 0 bases, with 9 bases sitting between them. In nucleotides, the CDR3 is TGTGCCGAGAGCGGGAGCACAGATACGCAGTATTTT. Encoded protein: CAESGSTDTQYF.

The chain joins TRBV11-2 to TRBJ2-7; the D gene is possibly TRBD2 (5 bases). With 8 bases removed from V and 6 bases from J, the gap between germline ends came to 17 bases. Germline CDR1 is SGHAT and CDR2 is FQNNGV. CDR3 size: 13 residues. In DNA, the CDR3 is TGTGCCAGCCTCTCGGGCCTAGCCTCCGAGCAGTACGTC. Its translation is CASLSGLASEQYV.

V and J are TRBV15 and TRBJ2-7, with D hard to call. CDR3 length: 13 amino acids. Germline lookup yields CDR1 LNHNV and CDR2 YYDKDF (reference sequence). The V gene lost 0 bases and the J gene lost 7 bases, with 10 bases spanning the gap. DNA of the CDR3: TGTGCCACCAGCAGAGATCTAGAAGGGGAGCAGTACTTC. Protein sequence: CATSRDLEGEQYF.

This chain links TRBV7-8 with TRBJ1-5, with D tentatively TRBD1 (5 bases). This CDR3 region has 14 residues. Germline V gene sequence: CDR1 SGHVS, CDR2 FQNEAQ. V lost 5 bases, J lost 7 bases, and 15 bases lay in between. The CDR3 DNA follows: TGTGCCAGCAGCCCAGAAATTTGGGGGCAGCCCCAGCATTTT. Translated: CASSPEIWGQPQHF.

The rearrangement links TRBV4-2 to TRBJ1-5; no firm D call. This CDR3 comprises 15 residues. CDR1 is LGHNA, CDR2 YNFKEQ, per germline. Trimming removed 0 bases at V and 4 bases at J, with 10 bases between. The CDR3 is CASSQEWGMNQPQHF. CDR3 in DNA: TGTGCCAGCAGCCAAGAGTGGGGAATGAATCAGCCCCAGCATTTT.

V gene TRBV10-1 combines with J gene TRBJ2-3, with D unresolved. Trimming took 2 bases from V and 2 from J, leaving 2 bases between them. The CDR3 spans 12 residues. Germline CDR1 reads WNHNN; CDR2 reads SYGVQD (reference sequence). The CDR3: CASSETTDTQYF. The CDR3 DNA follows: TGCGCCAGCAGTGAGACCACAGATACGCAGTATTTT.

J is TRBJ1-6 and V is TRBV5-1; D remains unclear. Looked up from germline, CDR1 is SGHRS and CDR2 is YFSETQ. V lost 2 bases, J lost 7 bases, and 13 bases lay in between. The CDR3 totals 15 residues. The DNA for the CDR3 is TGCGCCAGCAGCTTTAACAGCGGACCCAATTCACCCCTCCACTTT. Protein product: CASSFNSGPNSPLHF.

The sample holds one count of this clone. The chain recombines TRBV19 with TRBJ2-2; D is ambiguous. V was trimmed by 3 bases and J by 2 bases, leaving 10 bases between them. The CDR3 runs to 15 residues. Germline V gives CDR1 LNHDA, CDR2 SQIVND (reference sequence). CDR3 loop: CASSIGPTNTGELFF. The CDR3 coding sequence is TGTGCCAGTAGTATCGGACCGACAAACACCGGGGAGCTGTTTTTT.

The J gene is TRBJ2-3, the V gene TRBV27, with D possibly TRBD2 on 5 matching bases. This CDR3 is built from 14 residues. The germline CDR1 and CDR2 sequences are MNHEY and SMNVEV (reference sequence). Trimming cost V 8 bases and J 4 bases, with 16 bases left between them. The DNA of the CDR3 is TGTGCCAGCGAAAAATTCGGGGTTCCAGATACGCAGTATTTT. It is translated as CASEKFGVPDTQYF.

On this clone itself: Relative to the germline gene, one junction end is altered; a read error may explain this. The CDR3 sequence is CASTSGTFSGGF. The CDR3 nucleotides are TGTGCCAGCACCTCTGGGACTTTCTCAGGCGGATTT. This sequence joins TRBV7-8 and TRBJ1-1, with D maybe TRBD1 (5 bases). The germline gives CDR1 SGHVS, CDR2 FQNEAQ. The CDR3 length is 12 residues.

This chain connects TRBV28 to TRBJ1-2, with D unresolved. Germline-derived CDR1 and CDR2 are MDHEN and SYDVKM. CDR3 length: 12 amino acids. The germline V and J ends were trimmed by 4 bases and 5 bases, with 8 bases remaining between them. The CDR3 sequence: CASSSSVYGYTF. The CDR3 nucleotides are TGTGCCAGCAGTTCGTCTGTATATGGCTACACCTTC.

The rearrangement links TRBV7-9 to TRBJ2-3; D is undetermined. V dropped 3 bases and J dropped 2 bases, with 6 bases sitting between them. This CDR3 has 13 amino acids. Germline lookup yields CDR1 SEHNR and CDR2 FQNEAQ (reference sequence). This chain's CDR3 is CASSFSFTDTQYF. The DNA for the CDR3 is TGTGCCAGCAGCTTCTCCTTCACAGATACGCAGTATTTT.